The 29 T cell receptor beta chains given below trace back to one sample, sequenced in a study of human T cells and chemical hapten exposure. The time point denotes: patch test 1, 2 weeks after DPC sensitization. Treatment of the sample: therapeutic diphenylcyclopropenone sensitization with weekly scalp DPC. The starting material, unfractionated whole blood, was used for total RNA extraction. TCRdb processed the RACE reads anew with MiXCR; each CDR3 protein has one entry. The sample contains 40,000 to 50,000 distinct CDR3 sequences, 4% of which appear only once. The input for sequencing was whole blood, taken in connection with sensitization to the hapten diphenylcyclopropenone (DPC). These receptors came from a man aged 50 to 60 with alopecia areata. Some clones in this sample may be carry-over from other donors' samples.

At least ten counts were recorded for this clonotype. The chain's CDR3 is CAWSGAPRTPTQYF. For the CDR3, the DNA is TGTGCCTGGAGTGGAGCCCCCCGGACACCAACCCAGTACTTC. The genes are TRBV30 and TRBJ2-5; tentative D call: TRBD1 (5 bases). V lost 1 base to trimming and J lost 8 bases, with 17 bases between them. The CDR3 length is 14 residues. Germline V CDR1 and CDR2: GTSNPN, SVGIG (reference sequence).

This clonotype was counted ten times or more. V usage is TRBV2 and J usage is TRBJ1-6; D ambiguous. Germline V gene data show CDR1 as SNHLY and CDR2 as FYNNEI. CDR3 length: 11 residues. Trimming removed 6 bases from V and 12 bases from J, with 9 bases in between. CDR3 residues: CASRQIQPLHF. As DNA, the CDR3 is TGTGCCAGCAGACAGATACAACCCCTCCACTTT.

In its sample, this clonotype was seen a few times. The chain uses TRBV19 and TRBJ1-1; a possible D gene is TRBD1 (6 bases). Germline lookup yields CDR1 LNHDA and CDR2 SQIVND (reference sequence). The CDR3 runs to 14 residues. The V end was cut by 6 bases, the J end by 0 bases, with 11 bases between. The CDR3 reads CASSPGHLNTEAFF. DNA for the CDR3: TGTGCCAGTAGCCCGGGACACCTGAACACTGAAGCTTTCTTT.

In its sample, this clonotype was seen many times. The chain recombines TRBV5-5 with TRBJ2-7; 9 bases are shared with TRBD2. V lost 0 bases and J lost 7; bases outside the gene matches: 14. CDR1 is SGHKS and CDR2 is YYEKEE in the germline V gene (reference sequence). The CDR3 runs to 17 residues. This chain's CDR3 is CASSLEVAGGRPREQYF. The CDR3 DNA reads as TGTGCCAGCAGCTTGGAAGTTGCGGGAGGGCGCCCTCGGGAGCAGTACTTC.

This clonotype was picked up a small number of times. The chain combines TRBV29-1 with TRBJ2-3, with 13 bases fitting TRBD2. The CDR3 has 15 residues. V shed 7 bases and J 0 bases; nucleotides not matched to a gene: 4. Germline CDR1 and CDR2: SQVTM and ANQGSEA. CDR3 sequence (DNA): TGCAGCGCCGAGGGACTAGCGGGAAGCACAGATACGCAGTATTTT. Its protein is CSAEGLAGSTDTQYF.

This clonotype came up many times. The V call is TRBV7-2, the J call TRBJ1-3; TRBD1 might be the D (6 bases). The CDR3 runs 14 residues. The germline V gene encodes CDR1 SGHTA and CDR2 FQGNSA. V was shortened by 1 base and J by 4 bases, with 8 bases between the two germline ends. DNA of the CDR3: TGTGCCAGCAGCTTAGGACAGGTCGGAAACACCATATATTTT. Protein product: CASSLGQVGNTIYF.

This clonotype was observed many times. CDR3 coding DNA: TGTGCCAGCAGCCCCCAGGGAGGAGGCACAGATACGCAGTATTTT. Its protein product is CASSPQGGGTDTQYF. The V gene is TRBV7-2, the J gene TRBJ2-3, with a possible D match to TRBD2 (6 bases). This CDR3 has 15 amino acids. Germline loops: CDR1 SGHTA, CDR2 FQGNSA. Trimming took off 5 bases at V and 1 base at J, with 13 bases between the two ends.

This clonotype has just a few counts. CDR3 bases: TGTGCCAGCAGCTTAAGGGGCCAGGGAACTGGAAACACCATATATTTT. Residues: CASSLRGQGTGNTIYF. V and J are TRBV7-8 and TRBJ1-3; a possible D gene is TRBD1 (5 bases). Germline CDR1 is SGHVS and CDR2 is FQNEAQ. V was cut by 2 bases and J by 2 bases, with 13 bases left in between. CDR3 length: 16 amino acids.

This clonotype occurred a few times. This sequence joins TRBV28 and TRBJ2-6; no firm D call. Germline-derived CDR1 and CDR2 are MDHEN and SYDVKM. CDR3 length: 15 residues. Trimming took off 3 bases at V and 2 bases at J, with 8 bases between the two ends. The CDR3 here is CASSLELAGANVLTF. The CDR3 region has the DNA TGTGCCAGCAGTTTGGAGCTAGCTGGGGCCAACGTCCTGACTTTC.

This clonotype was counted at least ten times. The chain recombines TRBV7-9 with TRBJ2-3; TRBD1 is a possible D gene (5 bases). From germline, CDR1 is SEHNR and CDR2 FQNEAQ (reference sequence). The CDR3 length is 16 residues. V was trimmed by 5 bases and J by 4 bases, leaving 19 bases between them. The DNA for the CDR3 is TGTGCCAGCAGCCCCCATGCAAGTGGGGCCGCAGATACGCAGTATTTT. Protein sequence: CASSPHASGAADTQYF.

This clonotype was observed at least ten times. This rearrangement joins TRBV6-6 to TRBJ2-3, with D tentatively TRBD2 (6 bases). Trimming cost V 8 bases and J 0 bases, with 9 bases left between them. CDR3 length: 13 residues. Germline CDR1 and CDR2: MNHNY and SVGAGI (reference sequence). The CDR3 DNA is TGTGCCAGCGGGGGGTTAAGCACAGATACGCAGTATTTT. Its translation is CASGGLSTDTQYF.

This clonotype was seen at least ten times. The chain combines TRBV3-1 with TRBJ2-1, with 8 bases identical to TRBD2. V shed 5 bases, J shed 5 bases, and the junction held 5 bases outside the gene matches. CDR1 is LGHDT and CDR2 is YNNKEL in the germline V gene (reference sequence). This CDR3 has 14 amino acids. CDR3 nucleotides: TGTGCCAGCAGCAGCGGGAGTTTCCACAATGAGCAGTTCTTC. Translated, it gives CASSSGSFHNEQFF.

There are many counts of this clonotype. The CDR3 loop reads CATSDGDRGPGRDEQFF. The CDR3 bases are TGTGCCACCAGTGATGGTGACAGGGGCCCGGGGAGGGATGAGCAGTTCTTC. The chain joins TRBV24-1 to TRBJ2-1; the D gene is possibly TRBD1 (8 bases). Looked up from germline, CDR1 is KGHDR and CDR2 is SFDVKD. CDR3 length equals 17 residues. Trimming took off 3 bases at V and 8 bases at J, with 22 bases between the two ends.

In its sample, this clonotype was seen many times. The chain's CDR3 is CSATRTSTDTQYF. CDR3 sequence (DNA): TGCAGTGCTACGCGGACCAGCACAGATACGCAGTATTTT. The chain recombines TRBV20-1 with TRBJ2-3, with D unclear. Germline lookup yields CDR1 DFQATT and CDR2 SNEGSKA (reference sequence). The CDR3 is 13 residues long. V was trimmed by 4 bases and J by 0 bases, leaving 8 bases between them.

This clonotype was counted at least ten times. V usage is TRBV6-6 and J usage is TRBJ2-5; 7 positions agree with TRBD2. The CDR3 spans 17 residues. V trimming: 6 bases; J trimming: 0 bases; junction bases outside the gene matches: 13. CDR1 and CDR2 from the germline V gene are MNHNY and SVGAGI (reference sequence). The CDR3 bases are TGTGCCAGCAGGCCCCCCGCGGGGCGGGGGAACCAAGAGACCCAGTACTTC. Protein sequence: CASRPPAGRGNQETQYF.

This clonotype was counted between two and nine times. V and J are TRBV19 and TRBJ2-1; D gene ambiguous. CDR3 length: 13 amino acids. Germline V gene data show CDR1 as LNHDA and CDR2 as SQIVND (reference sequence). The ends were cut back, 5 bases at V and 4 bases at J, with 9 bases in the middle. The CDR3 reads CASSEVAYNEQFF. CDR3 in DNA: TGTGCCAGTAGTGAAGTAGCTTACAATGAGCAGTTCTTC.

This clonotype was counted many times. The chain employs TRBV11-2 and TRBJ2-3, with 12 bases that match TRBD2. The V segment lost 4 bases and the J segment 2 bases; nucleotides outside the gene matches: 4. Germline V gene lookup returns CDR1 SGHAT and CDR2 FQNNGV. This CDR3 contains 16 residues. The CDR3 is CASSSTSGGLTDTQYF. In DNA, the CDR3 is TGTGCCAGCAGCTCGACTAGCGGGGGCCTCACAGATACGCAGTATTTT.

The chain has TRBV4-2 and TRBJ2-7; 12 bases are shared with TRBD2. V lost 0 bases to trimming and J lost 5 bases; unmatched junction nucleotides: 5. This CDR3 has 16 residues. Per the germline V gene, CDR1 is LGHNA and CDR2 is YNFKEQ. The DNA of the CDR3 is TGTGCCAGCAGCCAAGAGCTAGCGGGAGGGTTCGACGAGCAGTACTTC. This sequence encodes CASSQELAGGFDEQYF.

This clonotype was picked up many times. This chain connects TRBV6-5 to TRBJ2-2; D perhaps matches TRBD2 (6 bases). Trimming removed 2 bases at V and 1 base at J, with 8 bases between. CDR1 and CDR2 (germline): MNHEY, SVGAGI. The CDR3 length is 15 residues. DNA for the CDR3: TGTGCCAGCAGTTACCCCGGGGGGAACACCGGGGAGCTGTTTTTT. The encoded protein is CASSYPGGNTGELFF.

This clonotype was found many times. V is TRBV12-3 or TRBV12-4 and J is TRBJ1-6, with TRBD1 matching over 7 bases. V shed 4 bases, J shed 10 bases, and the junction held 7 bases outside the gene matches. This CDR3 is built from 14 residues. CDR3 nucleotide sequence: TGTGCCAGCAGTTACGACAGGGTCAACTCACCCCTCCACTTT. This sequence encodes CASSYDRVNSPLHF.

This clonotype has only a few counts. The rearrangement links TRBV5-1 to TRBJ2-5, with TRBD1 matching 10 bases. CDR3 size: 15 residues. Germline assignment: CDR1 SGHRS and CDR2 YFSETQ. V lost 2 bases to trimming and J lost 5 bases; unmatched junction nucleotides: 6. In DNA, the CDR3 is TGCGCCAGCAGCTTAACGACAGGGGGCAGGGAGACCCAGTACTTC. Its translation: CASSLTTGGRETQYF.

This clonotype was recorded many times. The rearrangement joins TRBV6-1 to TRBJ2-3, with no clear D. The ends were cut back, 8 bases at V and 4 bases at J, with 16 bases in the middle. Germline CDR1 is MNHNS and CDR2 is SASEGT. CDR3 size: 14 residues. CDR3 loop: CASQRWNSADTQYF. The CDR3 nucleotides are TGTGCCAGCCAGCGATGGAACTCCGCAGATACGCAGTATTTT.

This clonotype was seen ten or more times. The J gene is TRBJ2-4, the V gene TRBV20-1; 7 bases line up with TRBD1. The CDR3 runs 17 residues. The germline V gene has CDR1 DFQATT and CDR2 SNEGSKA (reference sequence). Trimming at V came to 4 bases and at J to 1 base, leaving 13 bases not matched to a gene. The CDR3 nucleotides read TGCAGTGCTACTTCCCCCTCGCTACAGGGGGCCAAAAACATTCAGTACTTC. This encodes CSATSPSLQGAKNIQYF.

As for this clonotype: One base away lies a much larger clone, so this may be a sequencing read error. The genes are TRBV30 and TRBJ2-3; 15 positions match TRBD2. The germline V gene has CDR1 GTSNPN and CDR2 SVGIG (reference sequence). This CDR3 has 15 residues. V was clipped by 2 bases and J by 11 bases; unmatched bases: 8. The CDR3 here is CAWSLGLAGGNMQYF. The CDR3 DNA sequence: TGTGCCTGGAGTTTGGGACTAGCGGGAGGAAATATGCAGTATTTT.

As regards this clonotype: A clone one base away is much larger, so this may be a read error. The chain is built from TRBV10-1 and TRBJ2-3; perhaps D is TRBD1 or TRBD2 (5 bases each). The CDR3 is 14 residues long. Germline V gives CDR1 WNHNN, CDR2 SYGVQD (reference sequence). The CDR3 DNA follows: TGCGCCAGCAGGAGGGGATTGGACACAGATACGGAGTATTTT. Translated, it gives CASRRGLDTDTEYF.

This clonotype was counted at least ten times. CDR3 sequence (DNA): TGTGCCAGCAGCTTGCGAGGGCGCTCTGGAAACACCATATATTTT. This encodes CASSLRGRSGNTIYF. V is TRBV5-6 and J is TRBJ1-3, with D hard to call. From germline, CDR1 is SGHDT and CDR2 YYEEEE. Trimming removed 1 base from V and 0 bases from J, with 8 bases in between. The CDR3 is 15 residues long.

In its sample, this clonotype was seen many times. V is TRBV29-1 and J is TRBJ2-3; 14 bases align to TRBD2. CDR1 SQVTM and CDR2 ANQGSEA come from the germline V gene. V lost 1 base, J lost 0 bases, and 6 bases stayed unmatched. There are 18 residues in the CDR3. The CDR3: CSVEGTSGRPPSTDTQYF. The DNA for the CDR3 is TGCAGCGTTGAAGGGACTAGCGGGAGGCCACCTAGCACAGATACGCAGTATTTT.

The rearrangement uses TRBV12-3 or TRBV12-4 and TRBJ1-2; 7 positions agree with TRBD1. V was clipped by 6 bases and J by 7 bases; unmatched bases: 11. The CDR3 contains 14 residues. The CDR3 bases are TGTGCCAGCAGCCCCAGCACAGGGGCGGCTGGCTACACCTTC. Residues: CASSPSTGAAGYTF.

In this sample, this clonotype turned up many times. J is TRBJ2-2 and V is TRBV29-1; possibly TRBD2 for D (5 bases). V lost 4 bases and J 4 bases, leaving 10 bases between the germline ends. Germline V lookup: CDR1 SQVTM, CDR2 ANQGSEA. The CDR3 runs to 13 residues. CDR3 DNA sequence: TGCAGCGTTGTTGAGGGTGGCACCGGGGAGCTGTTTTTT. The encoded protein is CSVVEGGTGELFF.